The rows below give T cell receptor beta chains drawn from one sample of a study of cytomegalovirus exposure and HLA in healthy donors. Produced via immunoSEQ multiplex PCR; TCRdb's table is partial and in-frame only. The sample has roughly 150,000 clones; less than 90% are singletons. Sample: PBMCs. The receptor source for this set is a boy aged 2 to 10 in good health and CMV-seronegative. The CDR3 runs from the conserved cysteine through the conserved F or W. A D gene is named only where the DNA matches it firmly. Some rows have no size entry. The others give once, few or many, or a class for an expanded clone.

v_gene,d_gene,j_gene,abundance,CDR3aa,CDR3nt
TRBV23-1,TRBD1,TRBJ2-7,once,CASPRPGQPSCEQYF,TGCGCCAGCCCCCGCCCGGGACAGCCCTCATGCGAGCAGTACTTC
TRBV19,TRBD1,TRBJ1-4,NA,CASSIGGTANEKLFF,TGTGCCAGTAGTATAGGGGGGACAGCTAATGAAAAACTGTTTTTT
TRBV5-6,NA,TRBJ1-3,NA,CASSLVATGPGNTIYF,TGTGCCAGCAGCTTGGTGGCTACAGGTCCTGGAAACACCATATATTTT
TRBV4-1,NA,TRBJ2-5,NA,CASRRQATPQETQYF,TGCGCCAGCAGGAGACAGGCAACCCCACAAGAGACCCAGTACTTC
TRBV7-8,TRBD1,TRBJ2-7,NA,CASSLNRGQGAGEQYF,TGTGCCAGCAGCTTAAACCGGGGACAGGGGGCTGGCGAGCAGTACTTC
TRBV5-6,TRBD1,TRBJ2-5,NA,CASSLGTAPQETQYF,TGTGCCAGCAGCTTAGGGACAGCACCCCAAGAGACCCAGTACTTC
TRBV7-9,TRBD2,TRBJ2-1,NA,CASSKTSASGTGEQFF,TGTGCCAGCAGCAAAACGTCCGCTAGCGGGACGGGTGAGCAGTTCTTC
TRBV28,TRBD1,TRBJ1-2,NA,CASSEPRGRNYGYTF,TGTGCCAGCAGTGAACCCAGGGGGCGGAACTATGGCTACACCTTC
TRBV6-5,NA,TRBJ2-7,NA,CASSYSTTGFEQYF,TGTGCCAGCAGTTACTCGACTACAGGGTTCGAGCAGTACTTC
TRBV19,TRBD1,TRBJ2-7,NA,CARRTGTGSYEQYF,TGTGCCAGAAGGACCGGGACAGGTTCCTACGAGCAGTACTTC
TRBV7-3,TRBD2,TRBJ2-3,NA,CASSFIAGGDKDTQYF,TGTGCCAGCAGCTTCATAGCGGGGGGGGATAAAGATACGCAGTATTTT
TRBV4-2,NA,TRBJ2-1,NA,CASSQEARGEQFF,TGTGCCAGCAGCCAAGAGGCGAGGGGGGAGCAGTTCTTC
TRBV2,TRBD1,TRBJ2-3,NA,CASRDRGLDTQYF,TGTGCCAGCAGGGACAGGGGGCTCGATACGCAGTATTTT
TRBV4-1,NA,TRBJ2-7,NA,CASSPGAAYEQYF,TGCGCCAGCAGCCCCGGAGCAGCCTACGAGCAGTACTTC
TRBV5-1,TRBD1,TRBJ2-7,NA,CASSLESGGRAYEQYF,TGCGCCAGCAGCTTGGAGTCAGGGGGACGGGCCTACGAGCAGTACTTC
TRBV28,NA,TRBJ1-5,NA,CASKSDATSGSAQPQHF,TGTGCCAGCAAATCCGACGCTACGTCAGGGTCCGCTCAGCCCCAGCATTTT
TRBV7-3,TRBD2,TRBJ2-3,few,CASSAPLAGVPDTQYF,TGTGCCAGCAGCGCCCCACTAGCGGGAGTCCCAGATACGCAGTATTTT
TRBV5-1,NA,TRBJ1-2,NA,CASSLSLYNYGYTF,TGCGCCAGCAGCTTGTCACTCTATAATTATGGCTACACCTTC
TRBV13,TRBD2,TRBJ2-7,NA,CASKRAGGGSYEQYF,TGTGCCAGCAAGCGAGCGGGAGGGGGCTCCTACGAGCAGTACTTC
TRBV10-3,NA,TRBJ2-2,NA,CAISESGTYTGELFF,TGTGCCATCAGTGAATCCGGGACTTACACCGGGGAGCTGTTTTTT
TRBV5-6,TRBD1,TRBJ2-3,NA,CASSWDRGGTDTQYF,TGTGCCAGCAGCTGGGACAGGGGGGGGACAGATACGCAGTATTTT
TRBV28,TRBD2,TRBJ2-7,NA,CASSSEGTLGLAVSEQYF,TGTGCCAGCAGTTCAGAGGGCACTCTGGGACTAGCGGTATCCGAGCAGTACTTC
TRBV6-1,TRBD1,TRBJ1-4,few,CASTTIQGANEKLFF,TGTGCCAGCACTACAATACAGGGGGCAAATGAAAAACTGTTTTTT
TRBV5-4,NA,TRBJ2-5,few,CASSFSGEETQYF,TGTGCCAGCAGCTTCTCCGGGGAAGAGACCCAGTACTTC
TRBV7-9,TRBD1,TRBJ2-7,NA,CASSQPGTGRTYEQYF,TGTGCCAGCAGCCAACCGGGGACAGGGCGCACCTACGAGCAGTACTTC
TRBV25-1,TRBD2,TRBJ2-1,NA,CASSEPTPGLAENEQFF,TGTGCCAGCAGTGAACCCACACCGGGACTAGCGGAAAATGAGCAGTTCTTC
TRBV10-3,NA,TRBJ1-2,NA,CAISISTHGNYGYTF,TGTGCCATCAGTATTTCAACCCACGGGAACTATGGCTACACCTTC
TRBV7-9,NA,TRBJ1-1,NA,CASSLPQGENTEAFF,TGTGCCAGCAGCTTACCCCAGGGTGAGAACACTGAAGCTTTCTTT
TRBV19,TRBD1,TRBJ1-6,NA,CASSIETGGSSPLHF,TGTGCCAGTAGTATAGAAACAGGGGGATCTTCACCCCTCCACTTT